This TCR beta chain was captured by sequencing in a study of blood T cell repertoires in COVID-19. On the study more broadly: Spain, Italy and the United States supplied samples that represented acute and convalescent COVID-19. Sources were T cells, B-cell-depleted T cells, or PBMCs; the material itself was cDNA or gDNA.

Germline V gene lookup returns CDR1 LGHNT and CDR2 FRNRAP. This CDR3 has 21 amino acids. Trimming at V came to 1 base and at J to 2 bases, leaving 18 bases not matched to a gene. Authors' processing steps: Amplification of reference gene primers provided the estimated nucleated cell counts. Sequenced by immunoSEQ multiplex PCR; TCRdb stores in-frame clones only, minus some. The V and J calls and clone size were taken over from that table, and D and trimming were inferred from the DNA. This sample has about 90,000 clones, with 80% to 90% found just once. Sequencing was performed on peripheral blood. This chain joins TRBV12-5 and TRBJ1-5, with 9 bases lining up with TRBD1. The clonotype comes from an elderly man with acute or convalescent COVID-19. CDR3 nucleotide sequence: TGTGCTAGTGGTTTGGCGACCGGGGGACAGGGATGGGTGGATGGCAATCAGCCCCAGCATTTT. This encodes CASGLATGGQGWVDGNQPQHF. Combining the CDR3 with reference TRBV12-5 and TRBJ1-5 gives the whole variable domain DARVTQTPRHKVTEMGQEVTMRCQPILGHNTVFWYRQTMMQGLELLAYFRNRAPLDDSGMPKDRFSAEMPDATLATLKIQPSEPRDSAVYFCASGLATGGQGWVDGNQPQHFGDGTRLSIL.